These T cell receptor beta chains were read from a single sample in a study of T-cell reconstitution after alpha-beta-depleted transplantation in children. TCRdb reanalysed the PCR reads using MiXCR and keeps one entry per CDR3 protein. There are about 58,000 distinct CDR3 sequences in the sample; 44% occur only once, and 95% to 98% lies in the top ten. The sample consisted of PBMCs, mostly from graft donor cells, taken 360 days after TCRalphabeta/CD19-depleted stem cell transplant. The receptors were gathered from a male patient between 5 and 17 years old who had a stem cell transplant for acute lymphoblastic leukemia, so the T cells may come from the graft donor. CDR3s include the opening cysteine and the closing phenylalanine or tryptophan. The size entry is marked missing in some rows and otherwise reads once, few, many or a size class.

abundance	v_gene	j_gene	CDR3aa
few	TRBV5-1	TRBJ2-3	CASSPGLGRDTQYF
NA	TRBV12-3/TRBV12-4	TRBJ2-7	CASSSWRGADEQYF
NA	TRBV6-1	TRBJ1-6	CASSWAVEESPLHF
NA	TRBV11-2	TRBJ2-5	CASSLVGNREETQYF
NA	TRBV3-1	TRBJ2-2	CASSQQGSTGELFF
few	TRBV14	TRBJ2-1	CASSRVLRGTSGRTTYNEQFF
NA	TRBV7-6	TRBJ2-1	CASSQPLAGGYNEQFF
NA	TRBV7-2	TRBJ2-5	CASSLGLAGGRETQYF
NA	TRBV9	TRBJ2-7	CASSDGQSREQYF
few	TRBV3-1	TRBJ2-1	CASSQDRGVRNEQFF
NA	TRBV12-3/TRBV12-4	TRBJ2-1	CASSFLGGGRGEQFF
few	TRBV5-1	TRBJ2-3	CASSLGETSSYTDTQYF
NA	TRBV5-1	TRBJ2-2	CASSFLTAQPGELFF
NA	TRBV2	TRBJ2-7	CASSEMLGTGYEQYF
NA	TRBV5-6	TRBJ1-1	CASSRGGNTEAFF
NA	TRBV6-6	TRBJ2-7	CASSQVQGGEQYF
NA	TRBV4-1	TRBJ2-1	CASSQEIPGSYNEQFF
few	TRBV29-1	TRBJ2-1	CSVERGSTGNEQFF
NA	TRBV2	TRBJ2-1	CASRKTSVNEQFF
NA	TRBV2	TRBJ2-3	CASSEMLAGGPQDTQYF
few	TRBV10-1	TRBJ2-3	CASSESSLGADTQYF
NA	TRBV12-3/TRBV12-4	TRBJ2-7	CASSFGAGLHHF
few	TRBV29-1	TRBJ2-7	CSVRLAGTYEQYF
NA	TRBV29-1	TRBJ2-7	CSVWGGTSDREQYF
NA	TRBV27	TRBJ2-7	CASSLYQGTTYEQYF
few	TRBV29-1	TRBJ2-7	CSVPRTGSSYEQYF
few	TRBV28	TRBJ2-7	CASSLDRGYAYEQYF
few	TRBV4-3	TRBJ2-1	CASSPARAGIQFF
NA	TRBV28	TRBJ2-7	CASSLSDLTGGHEQYF
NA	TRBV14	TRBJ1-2	CASSRTDTYGYTF
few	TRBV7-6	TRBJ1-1	CASSLFGGNTEAFF
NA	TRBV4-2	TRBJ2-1	CASSQDKAGLPYNEQFF
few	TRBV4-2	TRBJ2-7	CASSQEKTGMGQYF
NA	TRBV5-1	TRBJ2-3	CASSLGGEGGTDTQYF